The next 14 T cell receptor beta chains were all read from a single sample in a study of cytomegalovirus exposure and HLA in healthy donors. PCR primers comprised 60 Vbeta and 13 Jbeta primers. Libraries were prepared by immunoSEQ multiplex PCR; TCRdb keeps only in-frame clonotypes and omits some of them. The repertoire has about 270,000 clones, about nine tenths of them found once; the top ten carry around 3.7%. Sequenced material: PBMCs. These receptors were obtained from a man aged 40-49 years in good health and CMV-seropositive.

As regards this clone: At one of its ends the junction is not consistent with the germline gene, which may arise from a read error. Here the CDR3 reads CASSLAGDITDTQYF. Here the CDR3 DNA reads TGTGCTAGCAGCTTAGCCGGCGACATCACAGATACGCAGTATTTT. The chain has TRBV7-7 and TRBJ2-3; D unresolved. Germline V gene lookup returns CDR1 SSHAT and CDR2 FNYEAQ (reference sequence). The CDR3 has 15 amino acids.

CDR3 in DNA: TGTGCCAGCAGCGTAGAAGGGAGCTCCTATAATTCACCCCTCCACTTT. Translation gives CASSVEGSSYNSPLHF. This sequence joins TRBV9 and TRBJ1-6; D call uncertain. V lost 0 bases, J lost 0 bases, and 7 bases lay in between. The germline gives CDR1 SGDLS, CDR2 YYNGEE. The CDR3 runs 16 residues.

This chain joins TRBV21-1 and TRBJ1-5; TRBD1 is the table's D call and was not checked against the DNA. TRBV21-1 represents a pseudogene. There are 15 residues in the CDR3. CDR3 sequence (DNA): TGTGCCAGCAGCAAAGATCGGCAGGGGGATCAGCCCCAGCATTTT. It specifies CASSKDRQGDQPQHF.

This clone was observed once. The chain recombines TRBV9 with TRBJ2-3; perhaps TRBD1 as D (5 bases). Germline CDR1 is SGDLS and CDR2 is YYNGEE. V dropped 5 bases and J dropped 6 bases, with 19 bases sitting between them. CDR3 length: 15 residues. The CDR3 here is CASSGMQGEMDTQYF. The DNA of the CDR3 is TGTGCCAGCAGTGGAATGCAGGGTGAGATGGATACGCAGTATTTT. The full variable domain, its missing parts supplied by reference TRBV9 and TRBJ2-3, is DSGVTQTPKHLITATGQRVTLRCSPRSGDLSVYWYQQSLDQGLQFLIQYYNGEERAKGNILERFSAQQFPDLHSELNLSSLELGDSALYFCASSGMQGEMDTQYFGPGTRLTVL.

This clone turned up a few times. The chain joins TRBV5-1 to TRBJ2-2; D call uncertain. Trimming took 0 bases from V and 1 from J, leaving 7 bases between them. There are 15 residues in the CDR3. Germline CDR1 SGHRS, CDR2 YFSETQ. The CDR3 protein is CASSLGRENTGELFF. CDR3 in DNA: TGCGCCAGCAGCTTGGGAAGAGAGAACACCGGGGAGCTGTTTTTT.

The CDR3 DNA reads as TGTGCCAGCAGTTTACGGGGGGCCATCACTGAAGCTTTCTTT. This sequence encodes CASSLRGAITEAFF. The chain uses TRBV28 and TRBJ1-1; possible D gene TRBD1, 6 bases. This CDR3 is 14 amino acids long. Looked up from germline, CDR1 is MDHEN and CDR2 is SYDVKM. Trimming took off 2 bases at V and 4 bases at J, with 11 bases between the two ends.

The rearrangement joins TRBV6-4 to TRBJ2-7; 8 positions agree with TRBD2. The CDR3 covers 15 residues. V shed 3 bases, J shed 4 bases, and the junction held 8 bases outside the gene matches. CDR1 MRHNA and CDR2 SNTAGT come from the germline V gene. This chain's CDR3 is CASSEQPGGGYEQYF. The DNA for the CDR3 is TGTGCCAGCAGTGAGCAGCCGGGAGGGGGGTACGAGCAGTACTTC.

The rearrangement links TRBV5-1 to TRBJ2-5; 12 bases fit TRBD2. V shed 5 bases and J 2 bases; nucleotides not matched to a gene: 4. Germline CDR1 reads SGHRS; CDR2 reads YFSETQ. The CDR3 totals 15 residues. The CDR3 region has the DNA TGCGCCAGCAGGCGAGGACTAGCGGGGCAAGAGACCCAGTACTTC. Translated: CASRRGLAGQETQYF.

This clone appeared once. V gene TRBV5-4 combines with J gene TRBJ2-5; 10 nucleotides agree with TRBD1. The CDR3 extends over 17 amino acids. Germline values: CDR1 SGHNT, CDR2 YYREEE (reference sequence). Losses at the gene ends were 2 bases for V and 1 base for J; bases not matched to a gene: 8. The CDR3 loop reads CASSFGQGGGGQETQYF. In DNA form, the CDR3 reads TGTGCCAGCAGCTTCGGACAGGGGGGAGGGGGCCAAGAGACCCAGTACTTC.

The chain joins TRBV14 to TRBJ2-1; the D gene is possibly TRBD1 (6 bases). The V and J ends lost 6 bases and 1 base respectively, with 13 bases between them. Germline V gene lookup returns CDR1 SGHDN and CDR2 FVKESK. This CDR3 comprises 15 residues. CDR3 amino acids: CASSYVRGSYNEQFF. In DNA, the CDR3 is TGTGCCAGCAGTTACGTCAGGGGATCCTACAATGAGCAGTTCTTC. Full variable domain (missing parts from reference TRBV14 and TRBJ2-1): EAGVTQFPSHSVIEKGQTVTLRCDPISGHDNLYWYRRVMGKEIKFLLHFVKESKQDESGMPNNRFLAERTGGTYSTLKVQPAELEDSGVYFCASSYVRGSYNEQFFGPGTRLTVL.

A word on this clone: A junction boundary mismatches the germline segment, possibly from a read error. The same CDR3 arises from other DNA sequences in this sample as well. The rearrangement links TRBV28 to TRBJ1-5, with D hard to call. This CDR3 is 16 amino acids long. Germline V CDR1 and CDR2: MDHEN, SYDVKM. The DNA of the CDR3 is TGTGCCAGTAGTTTACCCCCAGGAGGCAGCAATCAGCCCCAGCATTTT. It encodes CASSLPPGGSNQPQHF.

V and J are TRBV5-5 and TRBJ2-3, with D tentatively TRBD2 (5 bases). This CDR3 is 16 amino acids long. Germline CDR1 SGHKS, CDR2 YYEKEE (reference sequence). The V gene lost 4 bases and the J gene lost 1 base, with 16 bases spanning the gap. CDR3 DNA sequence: TGTGCCAGCAGCACGGGGTGGGCACTGGGCACAGATACGCAGTATTTT. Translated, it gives CASSTGWALGTDTQYF.

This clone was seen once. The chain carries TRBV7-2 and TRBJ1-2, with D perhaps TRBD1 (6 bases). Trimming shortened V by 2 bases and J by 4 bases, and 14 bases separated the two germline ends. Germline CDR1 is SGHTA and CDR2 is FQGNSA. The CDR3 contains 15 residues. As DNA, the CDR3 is TGTGCCAGCAGCTTAATAATGACAGGCCTCTATGGCTACACCTTC. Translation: CASSLIMTGLYGYTF.

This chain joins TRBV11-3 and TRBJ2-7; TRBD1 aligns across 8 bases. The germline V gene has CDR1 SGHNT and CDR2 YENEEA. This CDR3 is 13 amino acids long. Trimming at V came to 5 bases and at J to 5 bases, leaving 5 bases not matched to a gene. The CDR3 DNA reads TGTGCCAGCAGCCAGGACAGGGTCCACGAGCAGTACTTC. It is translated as CASSQDRVHEQYF.